Shown below are 30 T cell receptor beta chains from a single sample sequenced in a study of T cell responses to AZD1222 COVID-19 vaccine. Sequencing was performed with immunoSEQ multiplex PCR; in TCRdb, only in-frame clones are kept and a portion is missing. This sample yields tens of thousands of clones, of which about nine tenths are seen a single time; 8% to 10% belongs to the top ten. The sequencing here drew on peripheral blood, taken 28 days after the second dose of the MenACWY control vaccine. The receptors originated from an adult who received the MenACWY meningococcal vaccine as a control.

V gene TRBV6-6 combines with J gene TRBJ1-6, with TRBD1 matching over 7 bases. The CDR3 totals 14 residues. Trimming at V came to 6 bases and at J to 8 bases, leaving 7 bases not matched to a gene. Germline V gene lookup returns CDR1 MNHNY and CDR2 SVGAGI (reference sequence). The CDR3 sequence is CASSPGTVYSPLHF. The CDR3 nucleotides are TGTGCCAGCAGCCCAGGGACAGTTTATTCACCCCTCCACTTT.

The rearrangement uses TRBV9 and TRBJ2-7; no clear D gene. Germline CDR1 SGDLS, CDR2 YYNGEE. V lost 1 base to trimming and J lost 1 base, with 12 bases between them. The CDR3 is 15 residues long. CDR3 residues: CASSVFASPSYEQYF. The CDR3 coding sequence is TGTGCCAGCAGCGTATTTGCTAGTCCGTCCTACGAGCAGTACTTC.

V gene TRBV12-3 or TRBV12-4 combines with J gene TRBJ1-1; D remains ambiguous. V was clipped by 5 bases and J by 2 bases, with 9 bases between them. The CDR3 contains 13 residues. The CDR3 sequence is CASSPTVNTEAFF. In DNA form, the CDR3 reads TGTGCCAGCAGTCCAACAGTAAACACTGAAGCTTTCTTT.

This chain uses TRBV7-3 with TRBJ1-6; the D gene is possibly TRBD1 (5 bases). The CDR3 loop spans 14 amino acids. V shed 1 base and J shed 7 bases, with 8 bases lying between them. CDR1 SGHTA and CDR2 FQGTGA come from the germline V gene. CDR3 residues: CASSLRDGNSPLHF. Written as DNA, the CDR3 is TGTGCCAGCAGCTTAAGGGACGGAAATTCACCCCTCCACTTT.

The gene calls are TRBV3-1 (or the pseudogene TRBV3-2) and TRBJ1-4; D perhaps matches TRBD1 (5 bases). CDR3 size: 16 residues. V was shortened by 0 bases and J by 7 bases, with 15 bases between the two germline ends. Germline loops: CDR1 LGHDT, CDR2 YNNKEL (reference sequence). The CDR3 sequence is CASSQDRTGGSEKLFF. CDR3 nucleotides: TGTGCCAGCAGCCAAGATCGAACCGGGGGAAGTGAAAAACTGTTTTTT.

Written as DNA, the CDR3 is TGCGCCAGCAGCCACGGGGGCGGGGGACGGGAAGAGCAGTACTTC. Translated, it gives CASSHGGGGREEQYF. The rearrangement uses TRBV5-1 and TRBJ2-7; possibly TRBD2 for D (7 bases). Germline CDR1 reads SGHRS; CDR2 reads YFSETQ. The V gene lost 4 bases and the J gene lost 7 bases, with 21 bases spanning the gap. The CDR3 is 15 amino acids.

This clone was seen just once. The chain has TRBV11-2 and TRBJ2-4; perhaps D is TRBD1 or TRBD2 (5 bases each). The germline V gene encodes CDR1 SGHAT and CDR2 FQNNGV. The V end was cut by 4 bases, the J end by 3 bases, with 19 bases between. The CDR3 runs to 17 residues. This chain's CDR3 is CASSSKGTGWGKNIQYF. CDR3 DNA: TGTGCCAGCAGCTCCAAAGGGACGGGCTGGGGCAAAAACATTCAGTACTTC.

The chain employs TRBV28 and TRBJ1-2; 8 bases agree with TRBD1. The CDR3 sequence is 15 residues long. The J segment lost 8 bases and the V segment lost 6 bases, leaving 14 bases of the junction unmatched. Looked up from germline, CDR1 is MDHEN and CDR2 is SYDVKM. In DNA, the CDR3 is TGTGCCAGCAGCCGACCCCTTACAGGGGGAAGGGGCTACACCTTC. The encoded protein is CASSRPLTGGRGYTF.

The J gene is TRBJ1-4, the V gene TRBV2; D not resolved. The V gene lost 3 bases and the J gene lost 3 bases, with 8 bases spanning the gap. The CDR3 runs to 14 residues. Germline loops: CDR1 SNHLY, CDR2 FYNNEI. CDR3 in amino acids: CASSDILPNEKLFF. DNA for the CDR3: TGTGCCAGCAGTGATATTTTGCCTAATGAAAAACTGTTTTTT.

The chain uses TRBV6-5 and TRBJ1-1; 8 bases are shared with TRBD1. Germline V gives CDR1 MNHEY, CDR2 SVGAGI. V trimming: 5 bases; J trimming: 6 bases; junction bases outside the gene matches: 5. The CDR3 length is 13 residues. CDR3 nucleotides: TGTGCCAGCAGTCACCCGGGACAGGCTGAAGCTTTCTTT. This codes for CASSHPGQAEAFF.

This sequence joins TRBV5-1 and TRBJ2-2; D is possibly TRBD2 (5 bases). CDR1 and CDR2 (germline): SGHRS, YFSETQ. This CDR3 contains 14 residues. Trimming removed 4 bases at V and 4 bases at J, with 11 bases between. CDR3 region: CASSPAAGTGELFF. The CDR3 nucleotides are TGCGCCAGCAGCCCGGCGGCGGGCACCGGGGAGCTGTTTTTT.

This clone was seen just once. The chain has TRBV7-9 and TRBJ2-1; D might be TRBD1 (6 bases). The V end lost 2 bases, the J end lost 6 bases, and 20 bases lay between the germline ends. Germline V gene data show CDR1 as SEHNR and CDR2 as FQNEAQ (reference sequence). The CDR3 length is 17 residues. Here the CDR3 DNA reads TGTGCCAGCAGCTTAAACCCGTGGGGGCCGGTAGGCAATGAGCAGTTCTTC. It specifies CASSLNPWGPVGNEQFF.

V and J are TRBV20-1 and TRBJ1-5; 9 bases match TRBD1. Germline V CDR1 and CDR2: DFQATT, SNEGSKA (reference sequence). Losses at the gene ends were 3 bases for V and 5 bases for J; bases not matched to a gene: 5. The length of the CDR3 is 14 residues. The CDR3 protein is CSASRDREYQPQHF. For the CDR3, the DNA is TGCAGTGCTAGTAGGGACAGGGAGTATCAGCCCCAGCATTTT.

V is TRBV28 and J is TRBJ1-5; unclear D gene. Germline V gives CDR1 MDHEN, CDR2 SYDVKM. The CDR3 length is 15 residues. Trimming shortened V by 6 bases and J by 2 bases, and 14 bases separated the two germline ends. CDR3 region: CASSAIGEGNQPQHF. The CDR3 DNA reads as TGTGCCAGCAGCGCCATTGGTGAGGGCAATCAGCCCCAGCATTTT.

The chain uses TRBV6-5 and TRBJ2-2, with a weak D call TRBD1 (6 bases). Germline CDR1 and CDR2: MNHEY and SVGAGI. CDR3 length equals 15 residues. V gave up 4 bases and J gave up 6 bases, with 15 bases separating them. The CDR3 here is CASSFTEQGAGELFF. The DNA of the CDR3 is TGTGCCAGCAGTTTTACGGAACAGGGAGCCGGGGAGCTGTTTTTT.

To note about this clone: Its ends do not fully match the called genes, so a read error is possible. The genes are TRBV11-2 and TRBJ2-3, with D possibly being TRBD1 (5 bases). This CDR3 is 13 amino acids long. CDR1 is SGHAT and CDR2 is FQNNGV in the germline V gene. The CDR3 nucleotides are TGTGCCAGCAGCTTAGAATACAGGCCGTGGAATGATTTT. Protein: CASSLEYRPWNDF.

This clone has more than one count but fewer than ten. The V call is TRBV18, the J call TRBJ1-5; tentative D call: TRBD1 (5 bases). Per the germline V gene, CDR1 is KGHSH and CDR2 is LQKENI. CDR3 length: 14 amino acids. V lost 3 bases to trimming and J lost 3 bases, with 9 bases between them. The CDR3 nucleotides read TGTGCCAGCTCACCGGGGGGGGACAATCAGCCCCAGCATTTT. This sequence encodes CASSPGGDNQPQHF.

This clone was picked up one time. This chain links TRBV18 with TRBJ1-1; no clear D. Trimming stripped 6 bases from V and 4 bases from J, with 9 bases between. The germline gives CDR1 KGHSH, CDR2 LQKENI. The CDR3 totals 12 residues. CDR3: CASSYSGTEAFF. The CDR3, as DNA: TGTGCCAGCTCCTATAGCGGCACTGAAGCTTTCTTT.

This clone was counted once. V gene TRBV29-1 combines with J gene TRBJ1-2; 7 nucleotides match TRBD1. V shed 3 bases and J 4 bases; nucleotides not matched to a gene: 5. The germline V gene has CDR1 SQVTM and CDR2 ANQGSEA. The CDR3 is 13 residues long. CDR3 nucleotide sequence: TGCAGCGTTGATGTCACAGGGGCCTATGGCTACACCTTC. This codes for CSVDVTGAYGYTF.

This clone has only one observation. V gene TRBV5-1 combines with J gene TRBJ2-7, with 9 positions matching TRBD1. Trimming at V came to 7 bases and at J to 3 bases, leaving 5 bases not matched to a gene. Germline loops: CDR1 SGHRS, CDR2 YFSETQ. The CDR3 extends over 13 amino acids. The CDR3 nucleotides are TGCGCCAGCGGGACAGGGCAGAGCTACGAGCAGTACTTC. Translation: CASGTGQSYEQYF. The full variable domain, with the rest looked up from reference TRBV5-1 and TRBJ2-7, is KAGVTQTPRYLIKTRGQQVTLSCSPISGHRSVSWYQQTPGQGLQFLFEYFSETQRNKGNFPGRFSGRQFSNSRSEMNVSTLELGDSALYLCASGTGQSYEQYFGPGTRLTVT.

The chain combines TRBV5-4 with TRBJ2-5; no firm D call. Trimming cost V 0 bases and J 2 bases, with 5 bases left between them. Germline loops: CDR1 SGHNT, CDR2 YYREEE (reference sequence). The CDR3 spans 13 residues. Here the CDR3 reads CASSLGRQETQYF. The CDR3 DNA is TGTGCCAGCAGCTTGGGCAGACAAGAGACCCAGTACTTC.

This clone was counted between two and nine times. The rearrangement joins TRBV3-1 (or the pseudogene TRBV3-2) to TRBJ1-3; D is unresolved. V lost 4 bases and J 0 bases, leaving 19 bases between the germline ends. CDR1 and CDR2 from the germline V gene are LGHDT and YNNKEL (reference sequence). The CDR3 is 18 residues long. The CDR3 DNA follows: TGTGCCAGCAGCCGTCCCTCCGGACTCATACCCTCTGGAAACACCATATATTTT. Its translation: CASSRPSGLIPSGNTIYF.

This chain links TRBV6-5 with TRBJ1-4; TRBD1 agrees at 10 bases. Per germline, CDR1 MNHEY and CDR2 SVGAGI. This CDR3 is 13 amino acids long. V was pared by 6 bases and J by 8 bases, with 3 bases of the junction left unmatched. In DNA, the CDR3 is TGTGCCAGCAGGACAGGGGGCACGGAAAAACTGTTTTTT. It yields the protein CASRTGGTEKLFF.

The rearrangement joins TRBV19 to TRBJ1-5, with D possibly being TRBD1 (5 bases). The CDR3 has 17 residues. V was cut by 2 bases and J by 1 base, with 15 bases left in between. Germline CDR1 is LNHDA and CDR2 is SQIVND (reference sequence). CDR3 sequence reads: CASSIIPGLGSNQPQHF. The CDR3 DNA reads as TGTGCCAGTAGTATAATCCCAGGGCTGGGGAGCAATCAGCCCCAGCATTTT.

This clone was counted once. The chain is built from TRBV12-5 and TRBJ1-4; 8 nucleotides align to TRBD1. Unmatched junction bases numbered 8, after V lost 7 bases and J lost 7 bases. The CDR3 totals 14 residues. CDR1 is LGHNT and CDR2 is FRNRAP in the germline V gene. The CDR3 region is CASAVDRVGEKLFF. The CDR3 bases are TGTGCTAGTGCCGTGGACAGGGTGGGTGAAAAACTGTTTTTT. Full variable domain (missing parts from reference TRBV12-5 and TRBJ1-4): DARVTQTPRHKVTEMGQEVTMRCQPILGHNTVFWYRQTMMQGLELLAYFRNRAPLDDSGMPKDRFSAEMPDATLATLKIQPSEPRDSAVYFCASAVDRVGEKLFFGSGTQLSVL.

The J gene is TRBJ2-3, the V gene TRBV4-1, with TRBD1 matching 11 bases. The V and J ends lost 0 bases and 8 bases, in that order; junction bases with no gene match: 10. In germline, CDR1 is MGHRA, CDR2 YSYEKL. CDR3 length: 17 residues. The CDR3: CASSQEGQGDSLGTQYF. CDR3 DNA: TGCGCCAGCAGCCAAGAGGGACAGGGGGACTCTCTAGGTACGCAGTATTTT.

Many counts were recorded for this clone. The chain joins TRBV5-4 to TRBJ1-4; TRBD1 might be the D (6 bases). Germline CDR1 and CDR2: SGHNT and YYREEE (reference sequence). The CDR3 covers 15 residues. The V end was cut by 0 bases, the J end by 5 bases, with 11 bases between. The chain's CDR3 is CASSLGPGENEKLFF. The CDR3 DNA is TGTGCCAGCAGCTTGGGTCCAGGGGAGAATGAAAAACTGTTTTTT.

The chain is built from TRBV6-6 and TRBJ1-1, with D perhaps matching TRBD1 (6 bases). V lost 2 bases and J 4 bases, leaving 11 bases between the germline ends. The CDR3 sequence is 14 residues long. Germline CDR1 MNHNY, CDR2 SVGAGI (reference sequence). The CDR3 here is CASSYDRSSTEAFF. The CDR3 bases are TGTGCCAGCAGTTACGACAGGTCGAGCACTGAAGCTTTCTTT.

This rearrangement joins TRBV7-2 to TRBJ2-3; D remains ambiguous. CDR1 is SGHTA, CDR2 FQGNSA, per germline. V gave up 2 bases and J gave up 0 bases, with 6 bases separating them. The CDR3 consists of 14 residues. This chain's CDR3 is CASSLMASTDTQYF. The DNA for the CDR3 is TGTGCCAGCAGCTTAATGGCCAGCACAGATACGCAGTATTTT.

The V and J genes are TRBV30 and TRBJ2-7; D might be TRBD1 (6 bases). The CDR3 is 13 amino acids. The germline V gene encodes CDR1 GTSNPN and CDR2 SVGIG (reference sequence). Trimming took off 5 bases at V and 2 bases at J, with 13 bases between the two ends. The chain's CDR3 is CAWGPGQTYEQYF. The CDR3 nucleotides are TGTGCCTGGGGTCCCGGACAGACCTACGAGCAGTACTTC.